What follows are 15 T cell receptor beta chains derived from one specimen sequenced in a study of tumor and adjacent non-tumor tissue in lung cancer. A modified ARM-PCR protocol with three rounds of nested PCR amplified TCRbeta. Via MiXCR, TCRdb re-called the multiplex PCR reads, giving one row per CDR3 protein. The sample includes more than 90,000 distinct CDR3 sequences, around 64% of them seen just once. This sample's RNA came from whole unsorted tissue. Material: lung tumor tissue. These TCRs come from a man aged 60-69 years with non-small cell lung cancer.

This clonotype has only a few counts. J is TRBJ2-2 and V is TRBV11-2; D may match TRBD1 or TRBD2 (5 bases each). Germline V lookup: CDR1 SGHAT, CDR2 FQNNGV. The CDR3 totals 16 residues. V lost 1 base and J 0 bases, leaving 9 bases between the germline ends. CDR3 in amino acids: CASSLGGTANTGELFF. The CDR3 nucleotides are TGTGCCAGCAGCTTAGGGGGGACCGCGAACACCGGGGAGCTGTTTTTT.

With regard to this clonotype: A read error is possible here, since a much larger clone lies one base away. The chain has TRBV29-1 and TRBJ2-2; perhaps TRBD2 as D (7 bases). This CDR3 spans 16 amino acids. From germline, CDR1 is SQVTM and CDR2 ANQGSEA. V was cut by 3 bases and J by 7 bases, with 21 bases left in between. The CDR3 bases are TGCAGCGTTGAGGGTCGGGGCCGGGGGGCCGGCGGGGAGCTGTTTTTT. Amino acid sequence: CSVEGRGRGAGGELFF.

This clonotype was detected many times. This chain uses TRBV30 with TRBJ2-5, with D uncertain. Trimming stripped 4 bases from V and 2 bases from J, with 14 bases between. This CDR3 is 14 amino acids long. From germline, CDR1 is GTSNPN and CDR2 SVGIG (reference sequence). The CDR3 DNA reads as TGTGCCTGGATGTTACACGGGTTACAAGAGACCCAGTACTTC. Protein: CAWMLHGLQETQYF.

In regard to this clonotype: One junction end does not reproduce the germline sequence, and a read error may be involved. V gene TRBV10-2 combines with J gene TRBJ1-1; D is unclear. CDR1 WSHSY and CDR2 SAAADI come from the germline V gene. The CDR3 runs to 14 residues. This CDR3 is CASIEDGVNTEAFF. The DNA for the CDR3 is TGCGCCAGCATTGAGGACGGAGTGAACACTGAAGCTTTCTTT.

Remarks on this clonotype: One junction end does not reproduce the germline sequence, and a read error may be involved. The rearrangement joins TRBV12-3 or TRBV12-4 to TRBJ2-1, with 15 bases that match TRBD2. The CDR3 is made up of 16 amino acids. CDR3 bases: TGTGACAGCGGACTAGCGGGGGGGCGCCGATGCAATGAGCAGTTCTTC. Its translation is CDSGLAGGRRCNEQFF.

The chain couples TRBV10-2 to TRBJ2-1, with D perhaps TRBD2 (5 bases). Germline V gives CDR1 WSHSY, CDR2 SAAADI. V was clipped by 6 bases and J by 8 bases, with 14 bases between them. This CDR3 spans 13 amino acids. CDR3 coding DNA: TGCGCCAGCAGAAAGGAGACTACCGATGAGCAGTTCTTC. This codes for CASRKETTDEQFF.

Regarding this clonotype: The conserved phenylalanine or tryptophan normally closing the CDR3 is absent here, so this likely arose from a read error. The chain joins TRBV12-3 or TRBV12-4 to TRBJ2-3; TRBD2 matches 10 bases. The V segment lost 2 bases and the J segment 0 bases; nucleotides outside the gene matches: 5. This CDR3 region has 17 residues. The CDR3 reads CASSLRIAGGSTDTQYL. The CDR3 bases are TGTGCCAGCAGTTTACGAATAGCGGGGGGTAGCACAGATACGCAGTATCTT.

Comment on this clonotype: A much more abundant neighbour one base away suggests this may be a read error. The chain combines TRBV30 with TRBJ2-6, with D perhaps given as TRBD1 or TRBD2 (6 bases each). Germline V gene data show CDR1 as GTSNPN and CDR2 as SVGIG (reference sequence). Trimming pared 3 bases from V and 5 bases from J, leaving 23 bases between. This CDR3 spans 18 amino acids. CDR3 sequence (DNA): TGTGCCTGGAGGGCACTAGGGACACTAGCCGGCTGGGCCAACGTCCTGACTTTC. Protein sequence: CAWRALGTLAGWANVLTF. The variable domain in full, with the rest retrieved from reference TRBV30 and TRBJ2-6, is SQTIHQWPATLVQPVGSPLSLECTVEGTSNPNLYWYRQAAGRGLQLLFYSVGIGQISSEVPQNLSASRPQDRQFILSSKKLLLSDSGFYLCAWRALGTLAGWANVLTFGAGSRLTVL.

A word on this clonotype: No conserved phenylalanine or tryptophan ends this CDR3, so it is likely a read error. The DNA is omitted, as the CDR3 cannot be located on it reliably, and the CDR3 follows TCRdb's listing. The chain couples TRBV6-1 to TRBJ1-1. The CDR3 totals 14 residues, both ends included. The germline gives CDR1 MNHNS, CDR2 SASEGT. CDR3 region: CASSESPRNTEVFS.

In this sample, this clonotype turned up a few times. One junction end disagrees with the germline gene, perhaps due to a read error. The chain recombines TRBV7-8 with TRBJ2-1; D remains ambiguous. Germline CDR1 reads SGHVS; CDR2 reads FQNEAQ. This CDR3 has 13 amino acids. The CDR3 coding sequence is TGTACCAGCAGCCTGGGTTTATGGAATGAGCAGTTCTTC. Translation: CTSSLGLWNEQFF.

This clonotype was seen many times. This chain uses TRBV6-5 with TRBJ2-3; 8 nucleotides align to TRBD1. The CDR3 is 15 amino acids. V dropped 7 bases and J dropped 2; count of bases not matched to a gene: 8. CDR1 and CDR2 (germline): MNHEY, SVGAGI. CDR3 in amino acids: CASNSGTGLTDTQYF. CDR3 nucleotide sequence: TGTGCCAGCAACTCCGGGACAGGCCTCACAGATACGCAGTATTTT.

Notes on this clonotype: At one boundary the junction diverges from the germline segment, which might be a read error. The rearrangement joins TRBV6-5 to TRBJ2-3, with D possibly TRBD2 on 5 matching bases. This CDR3 region has 15 residues. CDR1 and CDR2 (germline): MNHEY, SVGAGI. The CDR3 here is CASSSQRRSTDTQSF. CDR3 sequence (DNA): TGTGCCAGCAGCTCTCAGCGGAGAAGCACGGATACGCAGTCTTTT.

The rearrangement joins TRBV29-1 to TRBJ2-3; a weak D match, TRBD2 (5 bases). This CDR3 contains 19 residues. Trimming cost V 1 base and J 3 bases, with 26 bases left between them. Germline CDR1 SQVTM, CDR2 ANQGSEA. The DNA for the CDR3 is TGCAGCGTTGAAGGAAGCGATGGATGGGGAGCGATGTTTACAGATACGCAGTATTTT. Translating it yields CSVEGSDGWGAMFTDTQYF.

A remark on this clonotype: One junction end does not reproduce the germline sequence, and a read error may be involved. This chain connects TRBV6-2 or TRBV6-3 to TRBJ2-7; tentative D call: TRBD2 (5 bases). Germline V gene sequence: CDR1 MNHEY, CDR2 SVGEGT. CDR3 size: 17 residues. The DNA for the CDR3 is TGTGGCAGCAGTTACCGTTATGCGAGAGGGAGACCCTACGAGCAGTACTTC. It yields the protein CGSSYRYARGRPYEQYF.

The chain joins TRBV12-3 or TRBV12-4 to TRBJ2-3; 12 bases agree with TRBD2. After removal of 2 bases from V and 8 bases from J, the junction contained 11 bases not matched to a gene. The length of the CDR3 is 17 residues. This CDR3 is CASSLKLAGGGTCTQYF. CDR3 nucleotides: TGTGCCAGCAGTTTAAAACTAGCGGGGGGTGGCACATGTACGCAGTATTTT.